Listed here are 31 T cell receptor beta chains from one sample, sequenced in a study of cytomegalovirus exposure and HLA in healthy donors. Use of 60 Vbeta and 13 Jbeta primers characterized the PCR. The data were produced by immunoSEQ multiplex PCR, yet TCRdb's version contains in-frame clones alone and is incomplete. The sample has about 180,000 clones; 75% to 85% are singletons. What was sequenced was PBMCs. These receptors were obtained from a man younger than 35 in good health and CMV-seronegative.

This clone was picked up one time. The chain carries TRBV30 and TRBJ2-3; 11 bases are shared with TRBD2. The CDR3 has 14 residues. Trimming removed 2 bases from V and 3 bases from J; junction bases left unmatched: 1. Germline values: CDR1 GTSNPN, CDR2 SVGIG (reference sequence). DNA for the CDR3: TGTGCCTGGAGTATAGCGGGAGGGACAGATACGCAGTATTTT. It specifies CAWSIAGGTDTQYF.

There are a few counts of this clone. This rearrangement joins TRBV6-5 to TRBJ1-5; D is unresolved. From germline, CDR1 is MNHEY and CDR2 SVGAGI. V was pared by 0 bases and J by 2 bases, with 11 bases between. This CDR3 comprises 16 residues. The CDR3 here is CASSYSGRSGNQPQHF. DNA for the CDR3: TGTGCCAGCAGTTACTCGGGGAGGTCCGGCAATCAGCCCCAGCATTTT.

This rearrangement joins TRBV7-9 to TRBJ2-7; 9 bases are shared with TRBD1. The germline gives CDR1 SEHNR, CDR2 FQNEAQ (reference sequence). The CDR3 extends over 15 amino acids. Trimming cost V 5 bases and J 5 bases; bases outside gene matches: 10. Here the CDR3 DNA reads TGTGCCAGCAGCGAGTACGGGACAGGGAGCCACGAGCAGTACTTC. It specifies CASSEYGTGSHEQYF.

The chain combines TRBV7-9 with TRBJ2-7, with D perhaps matching TRBD2 (5 bases). In germline, CDR1 is SEHNR, CDR2 FQNEAQ (reference sequence). This CDR3 is 14 amino acids long. Trimming cost V 6 bases and J 5 bases, with 17 bases left between them. The CDR3 coding sequence is TGTGCCAGCAGTCCTGGACTGGTTGTGGACGAGCAGTACTTC. It specifies CASSPGLVVDEQYF.

The chain couples TRBV7-2 to TRBJ1-2; 9 nucleotides match TRBD1. The V segment lost 5 bases and the J segment 8 bases; nucleotides outside the gene matches: 6. The CDR3 is 13 amino acids. Germline CDR1 and CDR2: SGHTA and FQGNSA. The CDR3 sequence: CASSHDRGNGYTF. CDR3 DNA: TGTGCCAGCAGCCATGACAGGGGGAACGGCTACACCTTC.

This chain connects TRBV6-1 to TRBJ1-1; possibly TRBD1 for D (6 bases). Per germline, CDR1 MNHNS and CDR2 SASEGT. Trimming took off 6 bases at V and 1 base at J, with 12 bases between the two ends. This CDR3 is built from 14 residues. The chain's CDR3 is CASRVGGANTEAFF. The CDR3 DNA sequence: TGTGCCAGCAGGGTGGGGGGGGCGAACACTGAAGCTTTCTTT.

The V gene is TRBV15, the J gene TRBJ2-7; weak D call: TRBD2 (6 bases). This CDR3 comprises 16 residues. The V end was cut by 0 bases, the J end by 6 bases, with 18 bases between. Germline values: CDR1 LNHNV, CDR2 YYDKDF (reference sequence). CDR3 DNA sequence: TGTGCCACCAGCAGAGATGTCCCGGGACTTTCCCGCGAGCAGTACTTC. As protein: CATSRDVPGLSREQYF.

Note on this clone: Other nucleotide sequences in the sample specify the same CDR3. The chain uses TRBV4-3 and TRBJ2-5; 12 nucleotides align to TRBD2. The CDR3 covers 16 residues. Germline V CDR1 and CDR2: LGHNA, YSLEER. V was pared by 1 base and J by 2 bases, with 2 bases of the junction left unmatched. The CDR3 here is CASSQGLAGGQETQYF. As DNA, the CDR3 is TGCGCCAGCAGCCAAGGCCTAGCGGGGGGGCAAGAGACCCAGTACTTC.

CDR3 protein: CASSPRQARGYQPQHF. In nucleotides, the CDR3 is TGTGCCAGTAGCCCCAGACAGGCCAGGGGGTATCAGCCCCAGCATTTT. The chain couples TRBV19 to TRBJ1-5, with 7 positions matching TRBD1. CDR3 length: 16 amino acids. Germline values: CDR1 LNHDA, CDR2 SQIVND (reference sequence). With V trimmed by 6 bases and J by 5 bases, 13 bases remained unmatched.

This clone has just a few counts. J is TRBJ1-3 and V is TRBV9; D gene ambiguous. This CDR3 is built from 16 residues. Trimming took 4 bases from V and 0 from J, leaving 14 bases between them. The V gene's germline CDR1 is SGDLS and CDR2 YYNGEE. The CDR3 DNA reads TGTGCCAGCAGCAAACAGATTTCTCACTCTGGAAACACCATATATTTT. Protein: CASSKQISHSGNTIYF.

The rearrangement uses TRBV6-5 and TRBJ1-5, with TRBD1 matching over 9 bases. V was pared by 5 bases and J by 3 bases, with 5 bases of the junction left unmatched. Germline CDR1 reads MNHEY; CDR2 reads SVGAGI. This CDR3 is 15 amino acids long. DNA of the CDR3: TGTGCCAGCAGTCCCGGGACAGGGTTCAATCAGCCCCAGCATTTT. It translates to CASSPGTGFNQPQHF.

The genes are TRBV14 and TRBJ1-2; D not certain. The CDR3 covers 16 residues. From germline, CDR1 is SGHDN and CDR2 FVKESK. V lost 1 base and J 6 bases, leaving 18 bases between the germline ends. The CDR3 region is CASSQGRTPLGDGYTF. The CDR3 region has the DNA TGTGCCAGCAGCCAAGGACGGACCCCCCTCGGGGATGGCTACACCTTC. Full variable domain (remainder filled in from reference TRBV14 and TRBJ1-2): EAGVTQFPSHSVIEKGQTVTLRCDPISGHDNLYWYRRVMGKEIKFLLHFVKESKQDESGMPNNRFLAERTGGTYSTLKVQPAELEDSGVYFCASSQGRTPLGDGYTFGSGTRLTVV.

The V and J genes are TRBV18 and TRBJ2-3, with 12 bases identical to TRBD2. Germline CDR1 and CDR2: KGHSH and LQKENI. With V trimmed by 1 base and J by 1 base, 3 bases remained unmatched. The CDR3 totals 17 residues. The CDR3 loop reads CASSPQLAGGRTDTQYF. As DNA, the CDR3 is TGTGCCAGCTCACCACAACTAGCGGGGGGCCGCACAGATACGCAGTATTTT.

The chain is built from TRBV11-2 and TRBJ2-7, with 7 bases aligning to TRBD2. The ends lost 1 base at V and 0 bases at J; junction bases unmatched: 6. Germline CDR1 and CDR2: SGHAT and FQNNGV. This CDR3 is 16 amino acids long. In nucleotides, the CDR3 is TGTGCCAGCAGCTTAGTCCCAGCGGGGAGCTCCTACGAGCAGTACTTC. This gives the protein CASSLVPAGSSYEQYF.

The chain recombines TRBV6-1 with TRBJ1-2, with D perhaps TRBD1 (5 bases). CDR1 and CDR2 (germline): MNHNS, SASEGT. Trimming left V 4 bases short and J 5 bases short, with 23 bases between. This CDR3 has 17 residues. In DNA form, the CDR3 reads TGTGCCAGCAGTGGATTACTCCGCGGGACGGATTCATATGGCTACACCTTC. As protein: CASSGLLRGTDSYGYTF.

V usage is TRBV7-2 and J usage is TRBJ2-5; 9 nucleotides match TRBD2. Trimming at V came to 7 bases and at J to 5 bases, leaving 14 bases not matched to a gene. Germline V lookup: CDR1 SGHTA, CDR2 FQGNSA. CDR3 length equals 16 residues. As DNA, the CDR3 is TGTGCCAGCACCCTCGGACGGCGGGGGGGTCGGGAGACCCAGTACTTC. Protein product: CASTLGRRGGRETQYF.

The chain couples TRBV13 to TRBJ1-1, with D possibly matching TRBD1 (6 bases). Deletions cut 0 bases from V and 1 base from J, with 6 bases between. Germline V gives CDR1 PRHDT, CDR2 FYEKMQ (reference sequence). CDR3 length: 14 residues. CDR3: CASSLGGQNTEAFF. CDR3 sequence (DNA): TGTGCCAGCAGCTTAGGGGGACAGAACACTGAAGCTTTCTTT.

The count of this clone is one. V usage is TRBV7-8 and J usage is TRBJ2-5; 9 nucleotides match TRBD2. Losses at the gene ends were 5 bases for V and 5 bases for J; bases not matched to a gene: 9. Germline loops: CDR1 SGHVS, CDR2 FQNEAQ. CDR3 length equals 15 residues. In DNA, the CDR3 is TGTGCCAGCAGCACCTTGACTAGCGGAGGGGAGACCCAGTACTTC. Amino acids: CASSTLTSGGETQYF.

V usage is TRBV30 and J usage is TRBJ2-1, with 7 bases matching TRBD2. Germline values: CDR1 GTSNPN, CDR2 SVGIG (reference sequence). V shed 4 bases and J 4 bases; nucleotides not matched to a gene: 10. The CDR3 runs 15 residues. CDR3 bases: TGTGCCTGGACCCATGGACTAGGAGATTACAATGAGCAGTTCTTC. Residues: CAWTHGLGDYNEQFF.

The chain employs TRBV9 and TRBJ2-5; possible D gene TRBD2, 5 bases. The DNA end is more similar to TRBJ2-7, so the J call may be wrong. CDR3 length: 16 amino acids. Germline V gives CDR1 SGDLS, CDR2 YYNGEE. This chain's CDR3 is CASSVHPSGQAYEQYF. Here the CDR3 DNA reads TGTGCCAGCAGCGTACACCCCAGCGGTCAAGCCTACGAGCAGTACTTC.

This chain links TRBV30 with TRBJ2-7; 10 bases fit TRBD1. J gave up 1 base and V 1 base, and 7 bases lay outside the gene matches. The CDR3 is made up of 16 amino acids. Germline V lookup: CDR1 GTSNPN, CDR2 SVGIG (reference sequence). This CDR3 reads CAWSARGQGTSYEQYF. As DNA, the CDR3 is TGTGCCTGGAGTGCCCGGGGACAGGGGACTTCCTACGAGCAGTACTTC.

The V gene is TRBV7-2, the J gene TRBJ2-5, with D perhaps matching TRBD2 (5 bases). The end of the DNA is better explained by TRBJ2-7, so the J call may be wrong. Germline V gene data show CDR1 as SGHTA and CDR2 as FQGNSA. CDR3 length: 15 amino acids. The CDR3 reads CASSPSRGSSYEQYF. The CDR3 nucleotides are TGTGCCAGCAGCCCCAGCCGGGGAAGCTCCTACGAGCAGTACTTC.

V and J are TRBV25-1 and TRBJ1-2; D possibly corresponds to TRBD1 (6 bases). CDR3 length: 13 residues. Germline V CDR1 and CDR2: MGHDK, SYGVNS. Trimming removed 6 bases at V and 7 bases at J, with 15 bases between. The DNA for the CDR3 is TGTGCCAGCAGCGCTCGTGGGGGCGGTGGCTACACCTTC. Its protein product is CASSARGGGGYTF.

The chain joins TRBV6-1 to TRBJ2-1, with no clear D. Trimming shortened V by 3 bases and J by 12 bases, and 15 bases separated the two germline ends. Germline V gene data show CDR1 as MNHNS and CDR2 as SASEGT. CDR3 length: 13 residues. The CDR3 nucleotides read TGTGCCAGCAGTGAGTCCCGACACAGACCGCAGTTCTTC. It is translated as CASSESRHRPQFF.

The chain has TRBV11-3 and TRBJ2-3; TRBD2 agrees at 10 bases. Trimming at V came to 3 bases and at J to 2 bases, leaving 2 bases not matched to a gene. The length of the CDR3 is 15 residues. Germline assignment: CDR1 SGHNT and CDR2 YENEEA. DNA of the CDR3: TGTGCCAGCAGCTTCCTAGCGGGAGCCACAGATACGCAGTATTTT. The encoded protein is CASSFLAGATDTQYF.

J is TRBJ2-7 and V is TRBV7-9, with TRBD2 as a possible D gene (6 bases). With 5 bases removed from V and 7 bases from J, the gap between germline ends came to 21 bases. This CDR3 has 15 residues. Germline values: CDR1 SEHNR, CDR2 FQNEAQ (reference sequence). DNA for the CDR3: TGTGCCAGCAGCCACGCCGGGACTGCCGAGTGGGAGCAGTACTTC. It yields the protein CASSHAGTAEWEQYF.

This clone was seen only a few times. The V gene is TRBV9, the J gene TRBJ2-3, with TRBD2 matching 7 bases. Trimming removed 3 bases from V and 6 bases from J; junction bases left unmatched: 1. This CDR3 comprises 12 residues. Germline V gene lookup returns CDR1 SGDLS and CDR2 YYNGEE. CDR3 residues: CASSGGGDTQYF. The CDR3 DNA sequence: TGTGCCAGCAGCGGGGGGGGTGATACGCAGTATTTT.

This chain uses TRBV23-1 with TRBJ1-2; D ambiguous. Being an ORF, TRBV23-1 has a function that is uncertain. Trimming shortened V by 0 bases and J by 13 bases, and 3 bases separated the two germline ends. The CDR3 consists of 9 residues. The CDR3 DNA sequence: TGCGCCAGCAGTCAATCGAGCACCTTC. The encoded protein is CASSQSSTF.

This rearrangement joins TRBV30 to TRBJ2-7, with 8 bases identical to TRBD1. The J segment lost 0 bases and the V segment lost 7 bases, leaving 5 bases of the junction unmatched. Germline values: CDR1 GTSNPN, CDR2 SVGIG (reference sequence). The CDR3 is 13 amino acids. This CDR3 is CASQTGASYEQYF. The CDR3 coding sequence is TGTGCCTCACAGACAGGGGCCTCCTACGAGCAGTACTTC.

In its sample, this clone was seen a few times. Since the CDR3 does not end with the conserved phenylalanine or tryptophan, this likely comes from a read error. This chain links TRBV5-4 with TRBJ2-7; D may be TRBD2 (5 bases). The CDR3 extends over 13 amino acids. V lost 4 bases and J lost 3, with 11 bases in between. Germline CDR1 reads SGHNT; CDR2 reads YYREEE (reference sequence). The CDR3 spells CASSLAIGYEQYL. CDR3 DNA: TGTGCCAGCAGCCTAGCAATTGGCTACGAGCAGTACCTC.

The chain is built from TRBV27 and TRBJ2-7, with a tentative D call TRBD2 (6 bases). The CDR3 has 14 residues. Germline-derived CDR1 and CDR2 are MNHEY and SMNVEV (reference sequence). The ends were cut back, 3 bases at V and 2 bases at J, with 11 bases in the middle. The CDR3 sequence is CASSFFAGPYEQYF. CDR3 sequence (DNA): TGTGCCAGCAGTTTCTTCGCGGGACCCTACGAGCAGTACTTC.